This passage covers 22 T cell receptor beta chains from one sample sequenced in a study of blood T cell repertoires in COVID-19. The assay was immunoSEQ multiplex PCR, and TCRdb's table has in-frame clones only and misses some. Of 170,000 or so clones in the sample, about 88% were seen once. The sample taken for sequencing was peripheral blood. All receptors derive from a man in his forties or fifties with active or convalescent COVID-19.

The gene calls are TRBV3-1 (or the pseudogene TRBV3-2) and TRBJ2-2, with a weak D call TRBD2 (6 bases). The germline V gene has CDR1 LGHDT and CDR2 YNNKEL (reference sequence). Trimming shortened V by 8 bases and J by 2 bases, and 21 bases separated the two germline ends. This CDR3 region has 17 residues. The DNA of the CDR3 is TGTGCCAGCGCCCCATCCGCGGCGGGGATTAACACCGGGGAGCTGTTTTTT. Amino acids: CASAPSAAGINTGELFF.

The J gene is TRBJ2-5, the V gene TRBV3-1 (or the pseudogene TRBV3-2), with 10 nucleotides matching TRBD2. Trimming cost V 6 bases and J 1 base; bases outside gene matches: 2. This CDR3 comprises 14 residues. Germline assignment: CDR1 LGHDT and CDR2 YNNKEL (reference sequence). The CDR3 DNA reads as TGTGCCAGCAGGGCTAGCGGGAGCCAAGAGACCCAGTACTTC. The encoded protein is CASRASGSQETQYF.

This clone was found once. V and J are TRBV19 and TRBJ2-2; D remains unclear. The V end lost 1 base, the J end lost 5 bases, and 14 bases lay between the germline ends. The CDR3 runs to 16 residues. Germline V CDR1 and CDR2: LNHDA, SQIVND (reference sequence). The CDR3 is CASSIGPSRKTGELFF. The CDR3 DNA follows: TGTGCCAGTAGTATAGGTCCCTCCAGAAAGACCGGGGAGCTGTTTTTT.

This clone came up a few times. V usage is TRBV2 and J usage is TRBJ2-2; 7 nucleotides line up with TRBD1. V shed 6 bases and J 5 bases; nucleotides not matched to a gene: 6. This CDR3 contains 14 residues. Germline V gives CDR1 SNHLY, CDR2 FYNNEI. CDR3 nucleotide sequence: TGTGCCAGCAGCGACACAGGGGAAACCGGGGAGCTGTTTTTT. Residues: CASSDTGETGELFF.

The chain has TRBV10-3 and TRBJ2-6; TRBD1 matches at 8 bases. Germline CDR1 reads ENHRY; CDR2 reads SYGVKD. The CDR3 extends over 16 amino acids. Unmatched junction bases numbered 4, after V lost 6 bases and J lost 0 bases. In nucleotides, the CDR3 is TGTGCCATCAGAGACAGGGGTGGCTCTGGGGCCAACGTCCTGACTTTC. It yields the protein CAIRDRGGSGANVLTF.

The sample holds one count of this clone. The chain couples TRBV6-5 to TRBJ2-7; D unclear. The CDR3 sequence is 11 residues long. CDR1 and CDR2 from the germline V gene are MNHEY and SVGAGI. V was pared by 11 bases and J by 0 bases, with 8 bases between. For the CDR3, the DNA is TGTGCCCTTGGAGACTCCTACGAGCAGTACTTC. It codes for CALGDSYEQYF.

The gene calls are TRBV19 and TRBJ1-4, with 7 bases aligning to TRBD1. CDR3 length equals 15 residues. Germline V CDR1 and CDR2: LNHDA, SQIVND (reference sequence). With V trimmed by 3 bases and J by 4 bases, 5 bases remained unmatched. The CDR3 sequence is CASSIGQAHNEKLFF. CDR3 nucleotide sequence: TGTGCCAGTAGTATCGGACAGGCTCATAATGAAAAACTGTTTTTT.

The J gene is TRBJ1-1, the V gene TRBV9; possibly TRBD1 for D (6 bases). CDR1 and CDR2 (germline): SGDLS, YYNGEE. V dropped 4 bases and J dropped 6 bases, with 16 bases sitting between them. The CDR3 has 14 residues. The CDR3 reads CASSPAAQGSEAFF. The CDR3 nucleotides read TGTGCCAGCAGCCCGGCAGCCCAGGGGTCTGAAGCTTTCTTT.

The chain combines TRBV9 with TRBJ2-3; 7 nucleotides agree with TRBD2. The germline V gene has CDR1 SGDLS and CDR2 YYNGEE. The ends lost 4 bases at V and 2 bases at J; junction bases unmatched: 10. The CDR3 has 16 residues. The CDR3 region has the DNA TGTGCCAGCAGCCCACGGAGAGCGGGACCCACAGATACGCAGTATTTT. It yields the protein CASSPRRAGPTDTQYF.

The chain carries TRBV10-3 and TRBJ2-5; tentative D call: TRBD1 (5 bases). This CDR3 has 15 residues. Germline V gives CDR1 ENHRY, CDR2 SYGVKD. V lost 0 bases and J 2 bases, leaving 10 bases between the germline ends. CDR3 protein: CAISESRAEQETQYF. DNA of the CDR3: TGTGCCATCAGTGAGTCCAGGGCAGAACAAGAGACCCAGTACTTC.

The V and J genes are TRBV14 and TRBJ2-7; D uncertain. The germline V and J ends were trimmed by 2 bases and 6 bases, with 5 bases remaining between them. CDR1 and CDR2 (germline): SGHDN, FVKESK. This CDR3 spans 11 amino acids. CDR3 in amino acids: CASSQISEQYF. The CDR3 DNA reads as TGTGCCAGCAGCCAAATCTCCGAGCAGTACTTC.

The V gene is TRBV7-2, the J gene TRBJ2-5; D perhaps matches TRBD1 (6 bases). V shed 5 bases and J shed 2 bases, with 15 bases lying between them. This CDR3 contains 15 residues. In germline, CDR1 is SGHTA, CDR2 FQGNSA. CDR3 sequence reads: CASSPGEKWQETQYF. The CDR3 nucleotides are TGTGCCAGCAGCCCAGGGGAAAAATGGCAAGAGACCCAGTACTTC.

The gene calls are TRBV19 and TRBJ1-5; 7 nucleotides line up with TRBD1. Germline V gives CDR1 LNHDA, CDR2 SQIVND (reference sequence). The CDR3 has 14 amino acids. J was trimmed by 6 bases and V by 6 bases; bases with no gene match: 8. CDR3: CASRAGTAPQPQHF. The CDR3 DNA reads as TGTGCCAGTAGGGCAGGGACAGCTCCTCAGCCCCAGCATTTT.

The CDR3 loop reads CASSLEGLEAFF. The CDR3 DNA reads TGTGCCAGCAGTTTAGAGGGGCTTGAAGCTTTCTTT. The gene calls are TRBV12-3 or TRBV12-4 and TRBJ1-1; weak D call: TRBD1 (5 bases). Between the trimmed V and J ends, which lost 1 base and 7 bases, there was a span of 7 bases. This CDR3 comprises 12 residues.

This clone was seen just once. The chain employs TRBV28 and TRBJ1-2; D is uncertain. The V end was cut by 6 bases, the J end by 8 bases, with 13 bases between. CDR3 length equals 12 residues. Germline V gives CDR1 MDHEN, CDR2 SYDVKM. CDR3 bases: TGTGCCAGCAGCTATGACTCTTTGGGCTACACCTTC. It specifies CASSYDSLGYTF.

CDR3 sequence reads: CASSRKIAGGADTQYF. The DNA for the CDR3 is TGTGCCAGCAGCCGAAAAATAGCGGGGGGCGCAGATACGCAGTATTTT. The V gene is TRBV14, the J gene TRBJ2-3; TRBD2 agrees at 10 bases. V lost 4 bases to trimming and J lost 4 bases; unmatched junction nucleotides: 8. The germline CDR1 and CDR2 sequences are SGHDN and FVKESK. The CDR3 contains 16 residues. The full variable domain, in which reference TRBV14 and TRBJ2-3 provide the parts outside the CDR3, is EAGVTQFPSHSVIEKGQTVTLRCDPISGHDNLYWYRRVMGKEIKFLLHFVKESKQDESGMPNNRFLAERTGGTYSTLKVQPAELEDSGVYFCASSRKIAGGADTQYFGPGTRLTVL.

V usage is TRBV7-2 and J usage is TRBJ1-1; 10 bases align to TRBD1. Germline lookup yields CDR1 SGHTA and CDR2 FQGNSA. V shed 5 bases, J shed 4 bases, and the junction held 7 bases outside the gene matches. The CDR3 is made up of 15 amino acids. This CDR3 reads CASSPRQGASTEAFF. The CDR3 nucleotides are TGTGCCAGCAGCCCACGACAGGGGGCCAGCACTGAAGCTTTCTTT.

This chain uses TRBV3-1 (or the pseudogene TRBV3-2) with TRBJ1-2; D gene uncertain. The CDR3 is 13 residues long. The ends were cut back, 4 bases at V and 0 bases at J, with 6 bases in the middle. In germline, CDR1 is LGHDT, CDR2 YNNKEL (reference sequence). CDR3: CASSPLPNYGYTF. The CDR3, as DNA: TGTGCCAGCAGCCCTCTCCCTAACTATGGCTACACCTTC.

The chain employs TRBV30 and TRBJ2-7, with D maybe TRBD1 (7 bases). V lost 5 bases to trimming and J lost 2 bases, with 13 bases between them. The germline V gene has CDR1 GTSNPN and CDR2 SVGIG (reference sequence). The CDR3 has 13 amino acids. The CDR3 loop reads CAWGGTAPYEQYF. DNA for the CDR3: TGTGCCTGGGGGGGGACAGCCCCCTACGAGCAGTACTTC. The whole variable domain, filled in from reference TRBV30 and TRBJ2-7, reads SQTIHQWPATLVQPVGSPLSLECTVEGTSNPNLYWYRQAAGRGLQLLFYSVGIGQISSEVPQNLSASRPQDRQFILSSKKLLLSDSGFYLCAWGGTAPYEQYFGPGTRLTVT.

This chain links TRBV6-5 with TRBJ1-1; no definite D call. The ends were cut back, 4 bases at V and 4 bases at J, with 13 bases in the middle. The CDR3 runs to 14 residues. CDR1 is MNHEY and CDR2 is SVGAGI in the germline V gene. The CDR3 sequence is CASSFDKGGTEAFF. CDR3 in DNA: TGTGCCAGCAGTTTCGATAAGGGAGGCACTGAAGCTTTCTTT.

As for this clone: This CDR3 is also generated by other DNA sequences in the sample. The rearrangement uses TRBV6-5 and TRBJ1-1; D ambiguous. CDR1 and CDR2 (germline): MNHEY, SVGAGI. V was shortened by 0 bases and J by 4 bases, with 15 bases between the two germline ends. The CDR3 spans 16 residues. CDR3 sequence: CASSYSFQAGGTEAFF. The CDR3 DNA reads as TGTGCCAGCAGTTACTCGTTCCAGGCGGGAGGCACTGAAGCTTTCTTT.

The chain carries TRBV6-6 and TRBJ1-4; a possible D gene is TRBD1 (6 bases). The V end lost 5 bases, the J end lost 4 bases, and 20 bases lay between the germline ends. CDR1 is MNHNY and CDR2 is SVGAGI in the germline V gene (reference sequence). There are 17 residues in the CDR3. The CDR3 DNA follows: TGTGCCAGCAGTCCAGGAACAGTGACAGGAGGTAATGAAAAACTGTTTTTT. This translates into CASSPGTVTGGNEKLFF.